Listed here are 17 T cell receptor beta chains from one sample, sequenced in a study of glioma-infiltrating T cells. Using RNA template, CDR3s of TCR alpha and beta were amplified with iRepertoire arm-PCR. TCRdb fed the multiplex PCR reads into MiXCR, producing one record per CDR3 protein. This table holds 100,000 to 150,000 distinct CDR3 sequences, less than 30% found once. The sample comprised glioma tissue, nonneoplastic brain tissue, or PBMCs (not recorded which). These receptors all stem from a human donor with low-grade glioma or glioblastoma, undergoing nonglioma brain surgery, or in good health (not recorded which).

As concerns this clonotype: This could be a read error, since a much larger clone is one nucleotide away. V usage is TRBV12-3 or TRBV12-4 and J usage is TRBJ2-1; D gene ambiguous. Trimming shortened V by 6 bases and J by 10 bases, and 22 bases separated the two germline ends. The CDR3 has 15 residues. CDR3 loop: CASSPLLSRPGEQFF. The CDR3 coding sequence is TGTGCCAGCAGCCCGTTATTGTCACGCCCTGGGGAGCAGTTCTTC.

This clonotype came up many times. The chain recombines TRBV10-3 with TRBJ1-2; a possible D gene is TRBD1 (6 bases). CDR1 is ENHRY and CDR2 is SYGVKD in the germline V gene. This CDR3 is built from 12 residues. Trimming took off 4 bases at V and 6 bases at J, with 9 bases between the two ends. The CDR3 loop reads CAISARQDGYTF. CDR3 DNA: TGTGCCATCAGTGCACGACAGGATGGCTACACCTTC.

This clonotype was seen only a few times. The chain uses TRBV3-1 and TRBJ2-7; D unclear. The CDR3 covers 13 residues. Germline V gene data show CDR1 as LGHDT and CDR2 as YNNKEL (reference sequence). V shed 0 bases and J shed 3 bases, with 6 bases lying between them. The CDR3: CASSQEYFYEQYF. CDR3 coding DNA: TGTGCCAGCAGCCAAGAATACTTCTACGAGCAGTACTTC.

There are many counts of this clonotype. The CDR3 DNA reads as TGTGCCAGCAGTTTCTCGACAGCCTACGAGCAGTACTTC. This gives the protein CASSFSTAYEQYF. V and J are TRBV28 and TRBJ2-7, with D tentatively TRBD1 (5 bases). Trimming took 3 bases from V and 2 from J, leaving 8 bases between them. Germline-derived CDR1 and CDR2 are MDHEN and SYDVKM. The CDR3 spans 13 residues.

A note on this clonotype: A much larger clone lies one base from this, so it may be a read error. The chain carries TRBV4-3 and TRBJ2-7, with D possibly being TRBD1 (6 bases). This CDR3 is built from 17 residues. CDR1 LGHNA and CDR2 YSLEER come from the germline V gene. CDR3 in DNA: TGCGCCAGCAGCCAAGATTGGCAGGGGCCGCCCCAATACGAGAAGTACTTC. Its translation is CASSQDWQGPPQYEKYF.

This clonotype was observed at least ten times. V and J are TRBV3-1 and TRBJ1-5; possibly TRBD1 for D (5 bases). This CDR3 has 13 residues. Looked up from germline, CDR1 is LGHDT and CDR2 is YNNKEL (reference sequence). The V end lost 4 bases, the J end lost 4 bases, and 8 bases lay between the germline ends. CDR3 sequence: CASSRQGNQPQHF. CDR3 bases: TGTGCCAGCAGCCGCCAGGGAAATCAGCCCCAGCATTTT.

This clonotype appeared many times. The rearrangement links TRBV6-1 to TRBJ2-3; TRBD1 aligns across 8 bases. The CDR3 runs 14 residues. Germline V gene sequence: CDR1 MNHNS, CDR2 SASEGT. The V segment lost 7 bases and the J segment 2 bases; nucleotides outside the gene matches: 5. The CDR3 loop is CASNDRGLTDTQYF. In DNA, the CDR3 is TGTGCCAGCAACGACAGGGGCCTCACAGATACGCAGTATTTT.

This CDR3 reads CASSINGPSGSYTGELFF. CDR3 bases: TGTGCCAGTAGTATCAACGGTCCTAGCGGGAGTTACACCGGGGAGCTGTTTTTT. The genes are TRBV19 and TRBJ2-2, with 10 bases that match TRBD2. The J segment lost 3 bases and the V segment lost 3 bases, leaving 10 bases of the junction unmatched. The CDR3 extends over 18 amino acids. Germline CDR1 and CDR2: LNHDA and SQIVND (reference sequence).

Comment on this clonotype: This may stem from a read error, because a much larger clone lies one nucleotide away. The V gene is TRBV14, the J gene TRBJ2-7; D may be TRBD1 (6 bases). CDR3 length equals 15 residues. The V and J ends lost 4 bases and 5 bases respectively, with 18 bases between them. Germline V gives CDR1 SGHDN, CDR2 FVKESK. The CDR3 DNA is TGTGCCAGCAGCCGAGGAAACAGGGAGTTGAACGAGCAGTACTTC. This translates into CASSRGNRELNEQYF.

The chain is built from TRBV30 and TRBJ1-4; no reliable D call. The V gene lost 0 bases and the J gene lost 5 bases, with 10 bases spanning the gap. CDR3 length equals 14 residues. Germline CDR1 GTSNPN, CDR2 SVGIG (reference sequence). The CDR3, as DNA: TGTGCCTGGAGTGTCGGTTTGGGGAATGAAAAACTGTTTTTT. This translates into CAWSVGLGNEKLFF.

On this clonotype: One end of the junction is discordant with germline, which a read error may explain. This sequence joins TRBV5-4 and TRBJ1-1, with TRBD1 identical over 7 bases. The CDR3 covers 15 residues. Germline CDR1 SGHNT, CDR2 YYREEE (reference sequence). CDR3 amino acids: CASNLEGRGVTEALF. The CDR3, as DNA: TGTGCCAGCAACTTGGAGGGCAGGGGGGTTACTGAAGCTCTCTTT. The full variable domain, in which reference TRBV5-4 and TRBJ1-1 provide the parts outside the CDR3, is ETGVTQSPTHLIKTRGQQVTLRCSSQSGHNTVSWYQQALGQGPQFIFQYYREEENGRGNFPPRFSGLQFPNYSSELNVNALELDDSALYLCASNLEGRGVTEALFGQGTRLTVV.

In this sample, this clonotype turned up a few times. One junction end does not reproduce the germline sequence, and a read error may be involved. This CDR3 is CASSPPLARSSYNGQFF. Written as DNA, the CDR3 is TGTGCCAGCAGCCCACCCCTAGCGAGAAGCTCCTACAATGGGCAGTTCTTC. The V and J genes are TRBV9 and TRBJ2-1; possibly TRBD2 for D (6 bases). CDR3 length equals 17 residues. The germline gives CDR1 SGDLS, CDR2 YYNGEE.

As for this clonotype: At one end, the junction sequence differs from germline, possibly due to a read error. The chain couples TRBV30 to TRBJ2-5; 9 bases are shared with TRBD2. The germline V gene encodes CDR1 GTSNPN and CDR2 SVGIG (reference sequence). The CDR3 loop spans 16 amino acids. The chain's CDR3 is CARSVGLAGVLETQYF. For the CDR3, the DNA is TGTGCCCGGAGTGTAGGGTTAGCGGGAGTATTAGAGACCCAGTACTTC.

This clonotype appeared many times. The CDR3 spells CASSLAPQRGLTDTQYF. CDR3 in DNA: TGTGCCAGCAGCTTAGCACCGCAGCGGGGCCTCACAGATACGCAGTATTTT. The chain is built from TRBV7-2 and TRBJ2-3; 7 bases match TRBD2. Per the germline V gene, CDR1 is SGHTA and CDR2 is FQGNSA. Trimming removed 0 bases from V and 2 bases from J; junction bases left unmatched: 8. The CDR3 has 17 residues.

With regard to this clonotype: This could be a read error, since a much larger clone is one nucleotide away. CDR3 amino acids: CASNQESTYHNEQFF. As DNA, the CDR3 is TGTGCCAGCAACCAAGAGTCTACTTACCACAATGAGCAGTTCTTC. The rearrangement uses TRBV3-1 and TRBJ2-1; D unresolved. The CDR3 extends over 15 amino acids. Germline V gene sequence: CDR1 LGHDT, CDR2 YNNKEL (reference sequence).

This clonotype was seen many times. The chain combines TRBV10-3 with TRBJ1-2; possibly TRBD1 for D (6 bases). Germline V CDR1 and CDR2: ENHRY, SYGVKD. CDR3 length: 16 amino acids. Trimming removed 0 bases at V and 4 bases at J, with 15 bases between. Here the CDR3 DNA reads TGTGCCATCAGTGAGTCGATTGGGACACTAACCTATGGCTACACCTTC. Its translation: CAISESIGTLTYGYTF.

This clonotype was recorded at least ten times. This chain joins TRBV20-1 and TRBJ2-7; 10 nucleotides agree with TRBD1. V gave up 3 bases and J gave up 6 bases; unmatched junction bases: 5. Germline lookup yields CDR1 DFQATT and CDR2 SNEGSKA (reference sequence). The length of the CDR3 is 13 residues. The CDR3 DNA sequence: TGCAGTGCTAGTTGGGACAGGGGAGGCGAGCAGTACTTC. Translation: CSASWDRGGEQYF.